This TCR beta chain appears in the sequencing data of a study of blood T cell repertoires in COVID-19. About the research overall: T cells, B-cell-depleted T cells, or PBMCs supplied cDNA or gDNA.

Here immunoSEQ multiplex PCR was the method, and the copy in TCRdb shows in-frame clones only, minus some. Seen here are 95,000 to 100,000 clones, about 80% observed once, and the top ten hold about 10%. This clone was detected once. Specimen: peripheral blood. The TCR was taken from a man between 65 and 85 years old with acute or convalescent COVID-19.

The chain's CDR3 is CASSSRDTSYEQYF. CDR3 sequence (DNA): TGTGCCAGCAGCTCCCGGGACACCTCCTACGAGCAGTACTTC. The chain joins TRBV13 to TRBJ2-7; tentatively, D is TRBD1 (6 bases). Germline V gives CDR1 PRHDT, CDR2 FYEKMQ (reference sequence). V was clipped by 4 bases and J by 0 bases, with 10 bases between them. The CDR3 extends over 14 amino acids.